These T cell receptor beta chains were read from a single sample in a study of T cell repertoires in cytomegalovirus infection. Which antigens these TCRs recognize remains unknown. TCRdb re-called the reads through MiXCR, storing one row per CDR3 protein. The sample lists approximately 500,000 distinct CDR3 sequences, roughly 34% occurring once. Sample: cultured PBMCs, taken from culture after CMV antigen stimulation. These receptors all stem from a human donor in good health (CMV status not recorded). Some clones in this sample may be carry-over from other donors' samples. Both conserved end residues are part of each CDR3. The order of the fields is V gene, J gene, D gene, clone size, CDR3 DNA, CDR3 protein. A D gene is named only where the DNA matches it firmly. A clone size is listed for some rows: how often the clone was seen (once, few, many), or a class if it is expanded.

TRBV7-9	TRBJ2-1	.	.	TGTGCCAGCAGCTTAGCCCCCACCGGCGGCCGACACAATGAGCAGTTCTTC	CASSLAPTGGRHNEQFF
TRBV6-2/TRBV6-3	TRBJ1-2	.	.	TGTGCCAGCAGTGTGGAGGCCGACTATGGCTACACCTTC	CASSVEADYGYTF
TRBV4-3	TRBJ2-5	.	.	TGCGCCAGCAGCCAAGATAGATATGCGCAAGAGACCCAGTACTTC	CASSQDRYAQETQYF
TRBV7-9	TRBJ1-2	TRBD1	.	TGTGCCAGCAGCTGGGCACAGGGGGACATGGATGGCTACACCTTC	CASSWAQGDMDGYTF
TRBV25-1	TRBJ2-6	TRBD1	few	TGTGCCAGCAGTCCGGGACAGGGCTCTGGGGCCAACGTCCTGACTTTC	CASSPGQGSGANVLTF
TRBV11-3	TRBJ1-1	.	.	TGTGCCAGCAGCATCAGTTGGGGAGGAGACACTGAAGCTTTCTTT	CASSISWGGDTEAFF
TRBV7-9	TRBJ2-3	TRBD1	few	TGTGCCAGCAGCTTCGACAGGGGTCGGGTAGATACGCAGTATTTT	CASSFDRGRVDTQYF
TRBV2	TRBJ2-1	TRBD2	.	TGTGCCAGCAGCCCGGGACTAGCGGGACGGTTCGGGAATGAGCAGTTCTTC	CASSPGLAGRFGNEQFF
TRBV7-2	TRBJ2-3	.	few	TGTGCCAGCAGCTTATTAGCGCGGGGCACAGATACGCAGTATTTT	CASSLLARGTDTQYF
TRBV19	TRBJ2-1	.	.	TGTGCCAGTAGTATCATCGGGGGCTCTGGCAATGAGCAGTTCTTC	CASSIIGGSGNEQFF
TRBV7-2	TRBJ2-5	.	few	TGTGCCAGCTCCAAAATTCTAGGACAAGAGACCCAGTACTTC	CASSKILGQETQYF
TRBV28	TRBJ2-7	TRBD2	.	TGTGCCAGCCTGACTAGCGGGGAAGCTTACGAGCAGTACTTC	CASLTSGEAYEQYF
TRBV6-2/TRBV6-3	TRBJ2-3	TRBD2	once	TGTGCCAGCAGTTACGGAGGGACTAGCCGCGATACGCAGTATTTT	CASSYGGTSRDTQYF
TRBV30	TRBJ2-3	TRBD2	few	TGTGCCTGCCCGACTAGCGGCGATACGCAGTATTTT	CACPTSGDTQYF
TRBV7-9	TRBJ2-6	TRBD1	.	TGTGCCAGCAGAGGTCCGGGACAGAACTCTGGGGCCAACGTCCTGACTTTC	CASRGPGQNSGANVLTF
TRBV27	TRBJ1-1	.	.	TGTGCCAGCAGTTTCCGACGGCTCACTGAAGCTTTCTTT	CASSFRRLTEAFF
TRBV24-1	TRBJ2-2	.	.	TGTGCCACCAGTGAGACAGCGAACACCGGGGAGCTGTTTTTT	CATSETANTGELFF
TRBV7-8	TRBJ2-2	.	few	TGTGCCAGCAGCCTATCCCGGGAGCTGTTTTTT	CASSLSRELFF
TRBV7-2	TRBJ2-3	.	.	TGTGCCAGCAGGCGGGCCGGAGACACTAGCACAGATACGCAGTATTTT	CASRRAGDTSTDTQYF
TRBV12-3/TRBV12-4	TRBJ2-7	TRBD2	.	TGTGCCAGCAGTTTTTGGGCGGGAGGGCAGAATTACGAGCAGTACTTC	CASSFWAGGQNYEQYF
TRBV2	TRBJ2-7	TRBD2	once	TGTGCCATCCTAGCGGGAGTAGACGAGCAGTACTTC	CAILAGVDEQYF
TRBV7-6	TRBJ2-5	.	.	TGTGCTAGCAGCTTTCGAGTGGGGAGCCAAGAGACCCAGTACTTC	CASSFRVGSQETQYF
TRBV25-1	TRBJ1-1	TRBD1	.	TGTGCCAGCAGTGAATACGCACAGGGGGTTATGGGCACTGAAGCTTTCTTT	CASSEYAQGVMGTEAFF
TRBV12-3/TRBV12-4	TRBJ2-2	TRBD1	few	TGTGCCAGCATCTCAACAGGGGTTTTCGGGGAGCTGTTTTTT	CASISTGVFGELFF
TRBV4-1	TRBJ2-1	.	few	TGCGCCAGCAGCCAAGGAGGGAATAATGAGCAGTTCTTC	CASSQGGNNEQFF
TRBV15	TRBJ1-5	.	.	TGTGCCACCAGCAGAGATCTAATGTTGGATCAGCCCCAGCATTTT	CATSRDLMLDQPQHF
TRBV4-1	TRBJ1-6	TRBD1	.	TGCGCCAGCAGACAGGGGACAGGGGAATATAATCCCCTCCACTTT	CASRQGTGEYNPLHF
TRBV3-1	TRBJ1-2	TRBD1	few	TGTGCCAGCAGTCTAACGATGGGACAGGGGAATGGCTACACCTTC	CASSLTMGQGNGYTF
TRBV11-2	TRBJ1-1	.	.	TGTGCCAGCAGCTTATACAGGGAACCGAACACTGAAGCTTTCTTT	CASSLYREPNTEAFF
TRBV28	TRBJ2-1	.	.	TGTGCCAGCAGTTTATTGACGGGGAGGGGGCCCGCTGAGCAGTTCTTC	CASSLLTGRGPAEQFF
TRBV7-8	TRBJ2-3	TRBD2	many	TGTGCCAGCAGCTTTCCCGGGAGGGCAAATACGCAGTATTTT	CASSFPGRANTQYF
TRBV20-1	TRBJ1-5	TRBD1	.	TGCAGTGCTAGAGGAAACAGGGGCTTGACCCCGGAGCCCCAGCATTTT	CSARGNRGLTPEPQHF
TRBV6-6	TRBJ1-5	.	few	TGTGCCAGCAGTTCTCGGCCGGGGACACTTAATCAGCCCCAGCATTTT	CASSSRPGTLNQPQHF
TRBV6-5	TRBJ2-4	.	few	TGTGCCAGCAGTTACGGCAGGGGCCTCAAAAACATTCAGTACTTC	CASSYGRGLKNIQYF
TRBV20-1	TRBJ1-5	TRBD1	.	TGCAGTGCCGCGACAGGGAGCAATCAGCCCCAGCATTTT	CSAATGSNQPQHF
TRBV7-2	TRBJ2-1	TRBD2	.	TGTGCCAGCAGCTTAGGTACTAGCGGAACCTACAATGAGCAGTTCTTC	CASSLGTSGTYNEQFF
TRBV12-3/TRBV12-4	TRBJ2-2	TRBD2	.	TGTGCCAGCAGTTTCGGACTAGCTAGCGGGGAGCTGTTTTTT	CASSFGLASGELFF
TRBV4-1	TRBJ1-5	.	few	TGCGCCAGCAGCCAATTGGAGCCCGGGACACCAGGCGATCAGCCCCAGCATTTT	CASSQLEPGTPGDQPQHF
TRBV7-2	TRBJ2-3	.	few	TGTGCCAGCAGCTTTAATACGGCAGATACGCAGTATTTT	CASSFNTADTQYF
TRBV12-3/TRBV12-4	TRBJ2-7	.	.	TGTGCCAGCAGTCGAAACTCCGGGGACTCGGAGCAGTACTTC	CASSRNSGDSEQYF
TRBV6-6	TRBJ1-1	.	.	TGTGCCAGCAGCTTCGCTCGACAGCCACTTAACACTGAAGCTTTCTTT	CASSFARQPLNTEAFF
TRBV19	TRBJ2-4	TRBD1	few	TGTGCCAGTAGAAAGGGGGCGCAGGACATTCAGTACTTC	CASRKGAQDIQYF
TRBV7-8	TRBJ2-7	TRBD2	few	TGTGCCAGCAGCATTAGCGGGAGTCTCTACTACGAGCAGTACTTC	CASSISGSLYYEQYF
TRBV6-2/TRBV6-3	TRBJ2-6	.	few	TGTGCCAGCAGCAGGGACGGGAGATCTGGGGCCAACGTCCTGACTTTC	CASSRDGRSGANVLTF
TRBV7-8	TRBJ1-1	.	few	TGTGCCAGCAGCATCCGACAGACCTATAGGAACACTGAAGCTTTCTTT	CASSIRQTYRNTEAFF
TRBV20-1	TRBJ2-5	TRBD1	once	TGCAGTGCTAGTACACAGGGGTCCCAAGAGACCCAGTACTTC	CSASTQGSQETQYF
TRBV5-4	TRBJ1-6	.	few	TGTGCCACCTCCCCCGGGGTGGCTAATTCACCCCTCCACTTT	CATSPGVANSPLHF
TRBV27	TRBJ1-5	TRBD1	few	TGTGCCAGCAGTCCTCGGACAGGGGAGGGCCCAGTGCCCCAGCATTTT	CASSPRTGEGPVPQHF
TRBV24-1	TRBJ2-1	TRBD2	.	TGTGCCACCAGTGAACCCGGACTAGCGGGAGATCTCTACAATGAGCAGTTCTTC	CATSEPGLAGDLYNEQFF
TRBV28	TRBJ2-3	.	few	TGTGCCAGCAACACTAGGAGCGGCACAGATACGCAGTATTTT	CASNTRSGTDTQYF
TRBV28	TRBJ1-5	.	.	TGTGCCAGCAAAGCTTCACAGGATCAGCCCCAGCATTTT	CASKASQDQPQHF
TRBV6-2/TRBV6-3	TRBJ2-3	.	.	TGTGCCAGCAGTTACTGGGACGCCGCTAGCACAGATACGCAGTATTTT	CASSYWDAASTDTQYF
TRBV11-3	TRBJ1-3	.	.	TGTGCCAGCAGTCAGCGCGGGAACTCTGGAAACACCATATATTTT	CASSQRGNSGNTIYF
TRBV28	TRBJ1-4	.	.	TGTGCCAGCAGTAACATCAAGCTGGTAGAAGAAAAACTGTTTTTT	CASSNIKLVEEKLFF
TRBV6-2/TRBV6-3	TRBJ2-1	.	once	TGTGCCAGCCGGAGCAATGAGCAGTTCTTC	CASRSNEQFF
TRBV10-3	TRBJ1-1	.	few	TGTGCCATCAGTGAGTCGAACGGGGGGGGAGGCGGTGAAGCTTTCTTT	CAISESNGGGGGEAFF
TRBV27	TRBJ1-4	TRBD1	.	TGTGCCAGCAGTTTATCCCCGGGACAGGCGAGTGAAAAACTGTTTTTT	CASSLSPGQASEKLFF
TRBV24-1	TRBJ2-3	.	.	TGTGCCACCAGAAGGCAAAGCACAGATACGCAGTATTTT	CATRRQSTDTQYF
TRBV20-1	TRBJ1-3	.	.	TGCAGTGCTAGGTCCGACTCTGGAAACACCATATATTTT	CSARSDSGNTIYF
TRBV20-1	TRBJ2-6	.	few	TGCAGTGCTCGATTTGGGGCCAACGTCCTGACTTTC	CSARFGANVLTF